The 10 T cell receptor beta chains in this list originate from one sample, sequenced in a study of cytomegalovirus exposure and HLA in healthy donors. PCR primers comprised 60 Vbeta and 13 Jbeta primers. Generated by immunoSEQ multiplex PCR, the TCRdb table keeps only in-frame clones and is missing some. The sample lists about 170,000 clones, about 75% seen once, with roughly 2% in the top ten. Material for sequencing was PBMCs. The receptors were gathered from a female donor in good health and CMV-seronegative.

The chain is built from TRBV10-3 and TRBJ1-4; 7 nucleotides match TRBD1. CDR3 length: 16 amino acids. V trimming: 5 bases; J trimming: 3 bases; junction bases outside the gene matches: 9. Looked up from germline, CDR1 is ENHRY and CDR2 is SYGVKD. The CDR3 coding sequence is TGTGCCATCAGTCTTGACAGGGCCGCCCCTAATGAAAAACTGTTTTTT. It translates to CAISLDRAAPNEKLFF.

CDR3 in DNA: TGTGCCAGCTCACGGGACAGCCTTAGCGGGGAGCTGTTTTTT. Its protein is CASSRDSLSGELFF. The chain links TRBV18 to TRBJ2-2; 7 bases align to TRBD1. CDR3 length: 14 residues. The V gene's germline CDR1 is KGHSH and CDR2 LQKENI. V lost 4 bases and J lost 7; bases outside the gene matches: 6. Full variable domain (outside the CDR3, taken from reference TRBV18 and TRBJ2-2): NAGVMQNPRHLVRRRGQEARLRCSPMKGHSHVYWYRQLPEEGLKFMVYLQKENIIDESGMPKERFSAEFPKEGPSILRIQQVVRGDSAAYFCASSRDSLSGELFFGEGSRLTVL.

This clone is a singleton in its sample. Additional DNA sequences in this sample encode the identical CDR3. V usage is TRBV20-1 and J usage is TRBJ1-2; 7 bases are a match to TRBD1. This CDR3 has 11 amino acids. V trimming: 6 bases; J trimming: 2 bases; junction bases outside the gene matches: 0. Germline V gives CDR1 DFQATT, CDR2 SNEGSKA (reference sequence). This chain's CDR3 is CSAQGNYGYTF. The CDR3 bases are TGCAGTGCACAGGGGAACTATGGCTACACCTTC.

This clone was seen more than once but under ten times. This sequence joins TRBV7-9 and TRBJ1-1, with 8 bases lining up with TRBD1. The ends lost 7 bases at V and 4 bases at J; junction bases unmatched: 8. The CDR3 loop spans 14 amino acids. Looked up from germline, CDR1 is SEHNR and CDR2 is FQNEAQ (reference sequence). The CDR3 region is CASTPGGPGTEAFF. As DNA, the CDR3 is TGTGCCAGCACCCCAGGGGGCCCGGGCACTGAAGCTTTCTTT.

J is TRBJ2-5 and V is TRBV9; 9 nucleotides line up with TRBD1. The V segment lost 4 bases and the J segment 5 bases; nucleotides outside the gene matches: 6. The CDR3 is 14 amino acids. The germline gives CDR1 SGDLS, CDR2 YYNGEE. CDR3 coding DNA: TGTGCCAGCAGCCCTCACAGGGGGCGTGAGACCCAGTACTTC. It codes for CASSPHRGRETQYF.

This clone has a handful of counts. The chain links TRBV6-6 to TRBJ1-5; TRBD1 is a possible D gene (5 bases). Germline assignment: CDR1 MNHNY and CDR2 SVGAGI (reference sequence). The CDR3 is 13 residues long. V gave up 6 bases and J gave up 0 bases, with 6 bases separating them. For the CDR3, the DNA is TGTGCCAGCAGGGGGCTTAGCAATCAGCCCCAGCATTTT. Amino acid sequence: CASRGLSNQPQHF.

The V and J genes are TRBV9 and TRBJ2-7; perhaps TRBD1 as D (5 bases). The CDR3 runs 18 residues. Germline CDR1 and CDR2: SGDLS and YYNGEE. The V end lost 4 bases, the J end lost 0 bases, and 23 bases lay between the germline ends. The DNA of the CDR3 is TGTGCCAGCAGCCCATCTATCGGCCGACAGTCAATCTCCTACGAGCAGTACTTC. Amino acid sequence: CASSPSIGRQSISYEQYF. Full variable domain (outside the CDR3, taken from reference TRBV9 and TRBJ2-7): DSGVTQTPKHLITATGQRVTLRCSPRSGDLSVYWYQQSLDQGLQFLIQYYNGEERAKGNILERFSAQQFPDLHSELNLSSLELGDSALYFCASSPSIGRQSISYEQYFGPGTRLTVT.

The chain's CDR3 is CASSEFGKVGRALSTEAFF. The CDR3 nucleotides are TGTGCCAGCAGTGAATTCGGGAAGGTTGGCCGGGCCCTGAGCACTGAAGCTTTCTTT. V gene TRBV6-1 combines with J gene TRBJ1-1; D is undetermined. The CDR3 is 19 residues long. V dropped 2 bases and J dropped 4 bases, with 26 bases sitting between them. Looked up from germline, CDR1 is MNHNS and CDR2 is SASEGT.

This clone was seen a few times. This rearrangement joins TRBV30 to TRBJ1-6; TRBD1 matches at 7 bases. There are 13 residues in the CDR3. V gave up 4 bases and J gave up 10 bases; unmatched junction bases: 7. Germline CDR1 GTSNPN, CDR2 SVGIG (reference sequence). The DNA for the CDR3 is TGTGCCTGGACGGGACAGAGGTACTCACCCCTCCACTTT. Protein product: CAWTGQRYSPLHF.

The chain carries TRBV2 and TRBJ1-2; no definite D call. Trimming removed 6 bases from V and 8 bases from J, with 13 bases in between. This CDR3 region has 12 residues. Germline V gives CDR1 SNHLY, CDR2 FYNNEI. The CDR3: CASRGGSRGYTF. The DNA of the CDR3 is TGTGCCAGCAGGGGAGGTTCGCGGGGCTACACCTTC.